The subject of this entry is one T cell receptor (beta chain). The antigen is undetermined. V gave up 4 bases and J gave up 4 bases; unmatched junction bases: 6. This CDR3 comprises 15 residues. The germline V gene encodes CDR1 SGHAT and CDR2 FQNNGV. This record belongs to a study of shared clonotypes between healthy human individuals. In the study overall: There were three CD4 naive, three CD4 memory, two CD8 naive and one CD8 memory plates per donor. Study-wide findings and caveats: Sharing of clonotypes among donors was expected to vary with sequencing depth.

Evenly divided among several immunoSEQ plates was the genomic DNA of each subset. The table came from immunoSEQ multiplex PCR; TCRdb's copy has only in-frame clones and leaves some out. The table lists millions of clones, approximately 94% of them singletons, with more than 0.12% in the top ten. The rearrangement links TRBV11-2 to TRBJ2-1; TRBD2 matches 8 bases. This clonotype originated in a man aged 18 to 30 in good health. Sequences were obtained from naive CD4+ T cells sorted from blood. Stated subset: CD45RA+ positively selected. CDR3 DNA sequence: TGTGCCAGCAGCTCGTCTAGCGGGTTTTACAATGAGCAGTTCTTC. Residues: CASSSSSGFYNEQFF.